These T cell receptor beta chains were read from a single sample in a study of T cell responses to AZD1222 COVID-19 vaccine. Produced via immunoSEQ multiplex PCR; TCRdb's table is partial and in-frame only. This table holds some 130,000 clones, about nine tenths found once. Source: peripheral blood, taken on day 0 of AZD1222 vaccination. These receptors were collected from an adult in good health. CDR3s include the opening cysteine and the closing phenylalanine or tryptophan. D genes are given only for firm matches. Not all rows give a size; the values are once, few, many and, for expanded clones, a class.

J gene | clone size | V gene | D gene | CDR3 protein | CDR3 DNA
TRBJ1-1 | NA | TRBV21-1 | NA | CASSTPGNLGRGNTEAFF | TGTGCCAGCAGCACACCCGGGAATTTGGGACGGGGAAACACTGAAGCTTTCTTT
TRBJ2-2 | NA | TRBV10-1 | TRBD1 | CASRAGTGNTGELFF | TGCGCCAGCAGGGCCGGGACAGGGAACACCGGGGAGCTGTTTTTT
TRBJ2-1 | NA | TRBV4-3 | NA | CASSQDPGIYNEQFF | TGCGCCAGCAGCCAAGATCCGGGAATTTACAATGAGCAGTTCTTC
TRBJ2-5 | NA | TRBV10-3 | TRBD1 | CAISAGGAFETQYF | TGTGCCATCAGTGCAGGGGGCGCGTTCGAGACCCAGTACTTC
TRBJ1-5 | NA | TRBV28 | NA | CASSSSQGEAQHF | TGTGCCAGCAGTAGCTCTCAGGGTGAGGCCCAGCATTTT
TRBJ2-7 | NA | TRBV21-1 | NA | CASRGRRSYEQYF | TGTGCCAGCAGGGGCAGACGCTCCTACGAGCAGTACTTC
TRBJ1-2 | NA | TRBV5-4 | NA | CASRGDDVGHYGYTF | TGTGCCAGCAGGGGGGACGATGTGGGGCACTATGGCTACACCTTC
TRBJ2-3 | NA | TRBV9 | NA | CASSPTTGDTQYF | TGTGCCAGCAGCCCGACGACCGGAGATACGCAGTATTTT
TRBJ1-2 | NA | TRBV29-1 | NA | CSVEDRMDSNFYGYTF | TGCAGCGTTGAGGATAGAATGGACAGTAACTTCTATGGCTACACCTTC
TRBJ1-1 | NA | TRBV10-3 | NA | CAISESGFGTEAFF | TGTGCCATCAGTGAGTCGGGGTTCGGGACTGAAGCTTTCTTT
TRBJ2-1 | NA | TRBV6-2/TRBV6-3 | NA | CASSWAWSQASYNEQFF | TGTGCCAGCAGTTGGGCCTGGTCGCAGGCCTCCTACAATGAGCAGTTCTTC
TRBJ1-2 | NA | TRBV6-2/TRBV6-3 | TRBD1 | CASSRAVTGGSSYTF | TGTGCCAGCAGTCGAGCGGTTACAGGGGGATCGAGCTACACCTTC
TRBJ1-6 | once | TRBV7-2 | NA | CASSTNTGSNSPLHF | TGTGCCAGCAGCACGAATACAGGGTCTAATTCACCCCTCCACTTT
TRBJ2-5 | NA | TRBV7-2 | NA | CASSSYRGGETQYF | TGTGCCAGCAGTTCCTACAGAGGGGGAGAGACCCAGTACTTC
TRBJ1-4 | NA | TRBV19 | TRBD1 | CASSPGQGGEEKLFF | TGTGCCAGTAGTCCGGGACAGGGAGGGGAGGAAAAACTGTTTTTT